The present T cell receptor (beta chain) was sequenced within a study of blood T cell repertoires in COVID-19. Original handling: Estimation of nucleated cell counts was performed using reference gene primer amplification. Assay: immunoSEQ multiplex PCR; the TCRdb copy retains only in-frame clones and omits some. From that table come the V and J calls and clone size; the DNA was used to work out D and trimming. This sample has 95,000 to 100,000 clones, with almost 95% found just once. The germline V gene has CDR1 MNHEY and CDR2 SVGAGI. The CDR3 length is 15 residues. Trimming cost V 0 bases and J 3 bases, with 11 bases left between them.

The sequencing sample was made of peripheral blood. The source is a man aged 45-60 years with active COVID-19. The rearrangement joins TRBV6-5 to TRBJ1-1; D is possibly TRBD1 (6 bases). The CDR3, as DNA: TGTGCCAGCAGTTACTCGATTAACAGGGACACTGAAGCTTTCTTT. Translating gives CASSYSINRDTEAFF.